This T cell receptor (beta chain) stems from a study of blood T cell repertoires in COVID-19. Background on the study: Italy, Spain and the United States were the sources of the convalescent and acute COVID-19 samples.

There are 14 residues in the CDR3. CDR1 and CDR2 from the germline V gene are LNHDA and SQIVND (reference sequence). Trimming took 7 bases from V and 10 from J, leaving 20 bases between them. As originally analysed: Amplification with reference gene primers provided the estimates of nucleated cell counts. Clones were read by immunoSEQ multiplex PCR, and TCRdb kept only the in-frame ones, dropping some. V, J and clone size were drawn from that table, and D and trimming were deduced from the DNA. The repertoire holds about 260,000 clones, with around 90% as singletons. Material for sequencing was peripheral blood. This TCR was sampled from a woman aged 50 to 65 who had recovered from COVID-19. The chain couples TRBV19 to TRBJ2-1; tentative D call: TRBD2 (5 bases). CDR3 amino acids: CASNSDVSSGEQFF. The DNA for the CDR3 is TGTGCCAGTAATTCGGACGTATCCTCGGGGGAGCAGTTCTTC.